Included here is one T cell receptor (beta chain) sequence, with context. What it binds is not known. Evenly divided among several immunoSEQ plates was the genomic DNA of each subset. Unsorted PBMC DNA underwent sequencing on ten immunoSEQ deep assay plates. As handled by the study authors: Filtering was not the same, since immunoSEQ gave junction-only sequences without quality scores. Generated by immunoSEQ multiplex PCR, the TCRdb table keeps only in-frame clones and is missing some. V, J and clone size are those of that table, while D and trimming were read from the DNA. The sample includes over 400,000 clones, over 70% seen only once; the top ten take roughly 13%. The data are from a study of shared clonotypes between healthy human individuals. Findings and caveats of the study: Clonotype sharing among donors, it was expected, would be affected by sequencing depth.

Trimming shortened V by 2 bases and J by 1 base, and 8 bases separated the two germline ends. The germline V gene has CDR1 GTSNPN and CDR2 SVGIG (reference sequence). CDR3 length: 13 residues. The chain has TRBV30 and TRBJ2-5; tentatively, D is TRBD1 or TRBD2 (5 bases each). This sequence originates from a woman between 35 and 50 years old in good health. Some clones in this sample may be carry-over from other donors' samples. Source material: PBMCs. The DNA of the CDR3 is TGTGCCTGGAGTAGAGGGGCCCAAGAGACCCAGTACTTC. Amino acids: CAWSRGAQETQYF.